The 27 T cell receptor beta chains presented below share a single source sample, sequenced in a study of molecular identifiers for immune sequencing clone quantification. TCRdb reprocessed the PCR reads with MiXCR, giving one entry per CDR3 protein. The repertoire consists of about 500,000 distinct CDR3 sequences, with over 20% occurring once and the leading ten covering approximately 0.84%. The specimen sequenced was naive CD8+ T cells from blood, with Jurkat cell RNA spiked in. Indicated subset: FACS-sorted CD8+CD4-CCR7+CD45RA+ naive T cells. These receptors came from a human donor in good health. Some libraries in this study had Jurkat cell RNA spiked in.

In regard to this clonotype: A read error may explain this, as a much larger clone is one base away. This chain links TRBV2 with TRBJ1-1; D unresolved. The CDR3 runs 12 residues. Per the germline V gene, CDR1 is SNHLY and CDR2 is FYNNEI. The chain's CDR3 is CATLTANTGAFF. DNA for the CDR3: TGTGCCACCCTAACAGCGAACACTGGAGCTTTCTTT.

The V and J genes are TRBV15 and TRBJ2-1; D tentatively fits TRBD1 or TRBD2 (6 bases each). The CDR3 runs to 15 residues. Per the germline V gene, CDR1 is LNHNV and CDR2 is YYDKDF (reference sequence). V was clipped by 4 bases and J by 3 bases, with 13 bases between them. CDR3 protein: CATSTRGGLYNEQFF. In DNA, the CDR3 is TGTGCCACCAGCACGCGAGGGGGGCTCTACAATGAGCAGTTCTTC. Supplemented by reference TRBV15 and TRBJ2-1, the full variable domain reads DAMVIQNPRYQVTQFGKPVTLSCSQTLNHNVMYWYQQKSSQAPKLLFHYYDKDFNNEADTPDNFQSRRPNTSFCFLDIRSPGLGDTAMYLCATSTRGGLYNEQFFGPGTRLTVL.

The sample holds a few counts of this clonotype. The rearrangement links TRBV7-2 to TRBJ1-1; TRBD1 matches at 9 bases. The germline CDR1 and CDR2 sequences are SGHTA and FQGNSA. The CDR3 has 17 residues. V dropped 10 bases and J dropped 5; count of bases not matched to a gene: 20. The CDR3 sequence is CATALQIQGAPGTEAFF. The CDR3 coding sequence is TGTGCCACCGCCCTCCAGATACAGGGGGCACCGGGAACTGAAGCTTTCTTT. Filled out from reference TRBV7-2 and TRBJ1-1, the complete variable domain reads GAGVSQSPSNKVTEKGKDVELRCDPISGHTALYWYRQSLGQGLEFLIYFQGNSAPDKSGLPSDRFSAERTGGSVSTLTIQRTQQEDSAVYLCATALQIQGAPGTEAFFGQGTRLTVV.

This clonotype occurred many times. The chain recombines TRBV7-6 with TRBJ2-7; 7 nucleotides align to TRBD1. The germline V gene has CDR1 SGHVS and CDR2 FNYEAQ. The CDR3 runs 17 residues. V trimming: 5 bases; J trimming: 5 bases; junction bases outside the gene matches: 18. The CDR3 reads CASSAHLSTGRDDEQYF. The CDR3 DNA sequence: TGTGCCAGCAGCGCCCACCTATCGACAGGGCGCGATGACGAGCAGTACTTC.

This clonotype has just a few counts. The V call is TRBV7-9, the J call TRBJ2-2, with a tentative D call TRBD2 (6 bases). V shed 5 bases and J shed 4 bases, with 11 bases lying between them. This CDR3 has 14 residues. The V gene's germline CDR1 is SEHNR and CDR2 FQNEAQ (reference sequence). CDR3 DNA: TGTGCCAGCAGCGCGGGACCTCCCACCGGGGAGCTGTTTTTT. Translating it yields CASSAGPPTGELFF.

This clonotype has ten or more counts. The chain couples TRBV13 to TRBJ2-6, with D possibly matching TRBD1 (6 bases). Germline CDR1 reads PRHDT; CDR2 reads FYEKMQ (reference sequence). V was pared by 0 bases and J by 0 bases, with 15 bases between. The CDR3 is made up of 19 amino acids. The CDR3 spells CASSLGPGVPSSGANVLTF. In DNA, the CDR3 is TGTGCCAGCAGCTTAGGACCAGGGGTCCCCAGCTCTGGGGCCAACGTCCTGACTTTC.

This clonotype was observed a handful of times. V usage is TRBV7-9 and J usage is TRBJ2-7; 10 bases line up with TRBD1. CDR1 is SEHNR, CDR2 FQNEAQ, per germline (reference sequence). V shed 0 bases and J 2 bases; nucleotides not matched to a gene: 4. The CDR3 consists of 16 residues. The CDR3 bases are TGTGCCAGCAGCTTAGCTTATGGGACAGGGGCCTACGAGCAGTACTTC. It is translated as CASSLAYGTGAYEQYF.

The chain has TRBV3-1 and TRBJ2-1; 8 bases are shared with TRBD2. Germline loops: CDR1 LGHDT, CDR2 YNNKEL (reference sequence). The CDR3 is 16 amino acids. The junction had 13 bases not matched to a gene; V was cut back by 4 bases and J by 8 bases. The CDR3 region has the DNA TGTGCCAGCAGCCCCCTGGTGAGCGGGAGTATCCATGAGCAGTTCTTC. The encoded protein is CASSPLVSGSIHEQFF.

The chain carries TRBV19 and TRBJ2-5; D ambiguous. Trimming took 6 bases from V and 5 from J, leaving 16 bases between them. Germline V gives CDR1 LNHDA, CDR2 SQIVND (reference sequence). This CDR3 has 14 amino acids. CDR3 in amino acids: CASSTPSGHETQYF. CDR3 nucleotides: TGTGCCAGTAGCACCCCGTCCGGGCACGAGACCCAGTACTTC.

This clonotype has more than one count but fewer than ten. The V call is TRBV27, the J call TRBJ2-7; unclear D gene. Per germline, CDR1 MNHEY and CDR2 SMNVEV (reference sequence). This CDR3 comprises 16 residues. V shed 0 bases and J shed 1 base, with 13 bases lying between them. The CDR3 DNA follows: TGTGCCAGCAGTTTATCAGATCGGGTAGGGTCCTACGAGCAGTACTTC. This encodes CASSLSDRVGSYEQYF.

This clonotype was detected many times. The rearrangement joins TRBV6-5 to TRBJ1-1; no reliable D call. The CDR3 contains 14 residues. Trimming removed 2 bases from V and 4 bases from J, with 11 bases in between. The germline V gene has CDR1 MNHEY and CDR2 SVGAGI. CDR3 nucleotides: TGTGCCAGCAGTTACGCCGGGAGCGGCACTGAAGCTTTCTTT. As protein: CASSYAGSGTEAFF.

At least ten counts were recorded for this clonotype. CDR3: CAHGAFMNTEAFF. The CDR3 DNA sequence: TGTGCCCACGGGGCATTCATGAACACTGAAGCTTTCTTT. The V call is TRBV30, the J call TRBJ1-1; weak D call: TRBD1 (5 bases). This CDR3 is 13 amino acids long. CDR1 GTSNPN and CDR2 SVGIG come from the germline V gene (reference sequence). The V end lost 8 bases, the J end lost 0 bases, and 13 bases lay between the germline ends. The full variable domain, in which reference TRBV30 and TRBJ1-1 provide the parts outside the CDR3, is SQTIHQWPATLVQPVGSPLSLECTVEGTSNPNLYWYRQAAGRGLQLLFYSVGIGQISSEVPQNLSASRPQDRQFILSSKKLLLSDSGFYLCAHGAFMNTEAFFGQGTRLTVV.

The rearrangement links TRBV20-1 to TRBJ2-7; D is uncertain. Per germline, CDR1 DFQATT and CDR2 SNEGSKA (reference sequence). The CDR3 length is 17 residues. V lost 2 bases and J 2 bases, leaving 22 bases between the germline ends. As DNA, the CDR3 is TGCAGTGCTAGATCCACGCTTTTAGGCAGGCCGACCTACGAGCAGTACTTC. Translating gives CSARSTLLGRPTYEQYF.

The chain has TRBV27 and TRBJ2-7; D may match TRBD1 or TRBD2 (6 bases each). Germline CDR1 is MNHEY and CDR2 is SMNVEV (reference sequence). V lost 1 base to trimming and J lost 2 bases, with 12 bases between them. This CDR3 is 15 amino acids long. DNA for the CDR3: TGTGCCAGCAGTTTATGGGGGGACAATCCCTACGAGCAGTACTTC. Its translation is CASSLWGDNPYEQYF.

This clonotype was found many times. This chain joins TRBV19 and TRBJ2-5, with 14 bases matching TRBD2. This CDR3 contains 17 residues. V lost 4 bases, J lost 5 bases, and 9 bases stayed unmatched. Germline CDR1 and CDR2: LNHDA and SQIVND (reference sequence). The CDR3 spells CASSTGLAGVFGETQYF. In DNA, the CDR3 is TGTGCCAGTAGTACGGGACTAGCGGGAGTGTTTGGTGAGACCCAGTACTTC. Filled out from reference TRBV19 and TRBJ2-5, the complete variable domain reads DGGITQSPKYLFRKEGQNVTLSCEQNLNHDAMYWYRQDPGQGLRLIYYSQIVNDFQKGDIAEGYSVSREKKESFPLTVTSAQKNPTAFYLCASSTGLAGVFGETQYFGPGTRLLVL.

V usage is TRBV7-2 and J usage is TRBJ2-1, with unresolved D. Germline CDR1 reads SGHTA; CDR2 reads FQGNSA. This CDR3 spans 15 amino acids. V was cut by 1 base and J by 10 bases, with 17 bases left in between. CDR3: CASSLEPVSSLEQFF. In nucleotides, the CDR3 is TGTGCCAGCAGCTTAGAGCCAGTCTCCTCCCTCGAGCAGTTCTTC.

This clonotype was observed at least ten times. The CDR3 DNA reads TGTGCCACCAGTGATTTCTCCGAGCGTGTGAACACCGGGGAGCTGTTTTTT. Protein product: CATSDFSERVNTGELFF. The chain joins TRBV24-1 to TRBJ2-2, with D uncertain. From germline, CDR1 is KGHDR and CDR2 SFDVKD. The ends were cut back, 1 base at V and 1 base at J, with 12 bases in the middle. The CDR3 is 17 residues long.

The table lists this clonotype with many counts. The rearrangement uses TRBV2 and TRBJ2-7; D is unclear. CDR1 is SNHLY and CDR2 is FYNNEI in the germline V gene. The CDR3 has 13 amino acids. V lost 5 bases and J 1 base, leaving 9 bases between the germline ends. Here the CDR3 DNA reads TGTGCCAGCAGTCGGCAGGAGTCCTACGAGCAGTACTTC. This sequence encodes CASSRQESYEQYF.

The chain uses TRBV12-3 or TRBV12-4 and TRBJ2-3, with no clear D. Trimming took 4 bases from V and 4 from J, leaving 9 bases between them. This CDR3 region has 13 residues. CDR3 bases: TGTGCCAGCAGTTCGAGCAGCCCAGATACGCAGTATTTT. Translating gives CASSSSSPDTQYF.

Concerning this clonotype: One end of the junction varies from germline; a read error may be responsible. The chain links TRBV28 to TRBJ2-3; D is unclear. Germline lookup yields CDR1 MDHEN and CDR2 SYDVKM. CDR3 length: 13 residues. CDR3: CASSLASAVTRYF. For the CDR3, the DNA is TGTGCCAGCAGTTTGGCGTCCGCCGTTACGCGGTATTTT. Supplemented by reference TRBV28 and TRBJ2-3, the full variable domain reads DVKVTQSSRYLVKRTGEKVFLECVQDMDHENMFWYRQDPGLGLRLIYFSYDVKMKEKGDIPEGYSVSREKKERFSLILESASTNQTSMYLCASSLASAVTRYFGPGTRLTVL.

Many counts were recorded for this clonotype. CDR3 nucleotide sequence: TGTGCCAGCAGTTTCAGCAGCCAAAACACAGATACGCAGTATTTT. As protein: CASSFSSQNTDTQYF. The chain uses TRBV12-3 or TRBV12-4 and TRBJ2-3; D remains unclear. The ends were cut back, 3 bases at V and 2 bases at J, with 12 bases in the middle. The CDR3 is made up of 15 amino acids.

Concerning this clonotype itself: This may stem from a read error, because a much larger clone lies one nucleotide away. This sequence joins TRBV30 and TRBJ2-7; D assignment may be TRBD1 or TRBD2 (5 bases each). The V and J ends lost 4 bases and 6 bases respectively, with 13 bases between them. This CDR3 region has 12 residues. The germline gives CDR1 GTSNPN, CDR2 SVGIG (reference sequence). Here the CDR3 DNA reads TGTGCCTGGAAGGGGACCGGGCTCGAGCAGTACTTC. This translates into CAWKGTGLEQYF.

This chain's CDR3 is CSARTGFEQYF. The CDR3 coding sequence is TGCAGCGCAAGGACAGGGTTCGAGCAGTACTTC. The chain uses TRBV29-1 and TRBJ2-7, with 8 bases that match TRBD1. The CDR3 sequence is 11 residues long. The J segment lost 6 bases and the V segment lost 7 bases, leaving 5 bases of the junction unmatched. The germline CDR1 and CDR2 sequences are SQVTM and ANQGSEA.

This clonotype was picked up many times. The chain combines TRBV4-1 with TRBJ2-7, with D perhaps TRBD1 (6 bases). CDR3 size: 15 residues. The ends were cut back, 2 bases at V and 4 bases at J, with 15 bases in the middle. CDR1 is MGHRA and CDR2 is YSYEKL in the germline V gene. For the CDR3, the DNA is TGCGCCAGCAGCCAAACCAGGGGCTTGGGGTACGAGCAGTACTTC. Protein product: CASSQTRGLGYEQYF.

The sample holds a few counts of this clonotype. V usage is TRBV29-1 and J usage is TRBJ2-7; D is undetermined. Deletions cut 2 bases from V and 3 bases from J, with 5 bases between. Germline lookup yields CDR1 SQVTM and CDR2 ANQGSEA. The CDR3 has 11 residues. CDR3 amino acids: CSVELRYEQYF. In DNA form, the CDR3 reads TGCAGCGTTGAACTCCGCTACGAGCAGTACTTC.

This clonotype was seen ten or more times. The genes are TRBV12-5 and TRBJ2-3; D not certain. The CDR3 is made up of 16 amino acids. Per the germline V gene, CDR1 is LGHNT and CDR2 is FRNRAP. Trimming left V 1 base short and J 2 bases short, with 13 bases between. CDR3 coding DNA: TGTGCTAGTGGTTTGGGACTTTCCCTAAACACAGATACGCAGTATTTT. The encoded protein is CASGLGLSLNTDTQYF.

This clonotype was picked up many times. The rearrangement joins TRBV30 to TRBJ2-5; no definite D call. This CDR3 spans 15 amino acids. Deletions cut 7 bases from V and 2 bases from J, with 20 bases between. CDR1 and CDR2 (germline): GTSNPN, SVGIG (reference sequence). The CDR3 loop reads CASDVRPRYQETQYF. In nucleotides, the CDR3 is TGTGCCTCTGACGTCCGGCCCCGTTATCAAGAGACCCAGTACTTC.